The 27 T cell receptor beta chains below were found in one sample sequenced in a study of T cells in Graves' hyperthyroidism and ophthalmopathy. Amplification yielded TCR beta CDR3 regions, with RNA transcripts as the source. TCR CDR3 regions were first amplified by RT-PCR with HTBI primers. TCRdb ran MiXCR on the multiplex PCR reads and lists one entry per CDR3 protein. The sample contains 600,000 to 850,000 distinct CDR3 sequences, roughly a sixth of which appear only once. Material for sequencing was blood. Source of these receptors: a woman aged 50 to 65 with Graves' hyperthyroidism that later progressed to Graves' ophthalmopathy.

CDR3 in amino acids: CSASMGYSNQPQHF. The CDR3 coding sequence is TGCAGTGCTAGTATGGGGTATAGCAATCAGCCCCAGCATTTT. The rearrangement uses TRBV20-1 and TRBJ1-5; D is ambiguous. Germline V gene lookup returns CDR1 DFQATT and CDR2 SNEGSKA (reference sequence). This CDR3 has 14 amino acids. V lost 3 bases to trimming and J lost 0 bases, with 9 bases between them.

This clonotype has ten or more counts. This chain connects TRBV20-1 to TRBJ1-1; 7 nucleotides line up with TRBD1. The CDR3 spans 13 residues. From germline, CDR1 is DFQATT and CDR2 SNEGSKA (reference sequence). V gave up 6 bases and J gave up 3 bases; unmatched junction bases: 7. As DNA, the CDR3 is TGCAGTGCAAGACAGGGATCGCACACTGAAGCTTTCTTT. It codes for CSARQGSHTEAFF.

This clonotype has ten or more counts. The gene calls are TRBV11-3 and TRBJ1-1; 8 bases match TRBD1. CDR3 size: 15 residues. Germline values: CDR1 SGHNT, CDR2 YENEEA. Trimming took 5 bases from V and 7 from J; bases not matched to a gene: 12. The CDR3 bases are TGTGCCAGCAGCCCAGGACAGGGCGAGGTCGGTGAAGCTTTCTTT. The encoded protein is CASSPGQGEVGEAFF.

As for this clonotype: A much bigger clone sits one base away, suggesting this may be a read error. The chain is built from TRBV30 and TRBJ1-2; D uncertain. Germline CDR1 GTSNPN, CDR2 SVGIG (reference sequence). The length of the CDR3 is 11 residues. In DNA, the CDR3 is TGTGCCTGGAGTGTACGGCCTAGCTCCGCCTTC. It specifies CAWSVRPSSAF. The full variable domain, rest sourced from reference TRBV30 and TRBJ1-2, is SQTIHQWPATLVQPVGSPLSLECTVEGTSNPNLYWYRQAAGRGLQLLFYSVGIGQISSEVPQNLSASRPQDRQFILSSKKLLLSDSGFYLCAWSVRPSSAFGSGTRLTVV.

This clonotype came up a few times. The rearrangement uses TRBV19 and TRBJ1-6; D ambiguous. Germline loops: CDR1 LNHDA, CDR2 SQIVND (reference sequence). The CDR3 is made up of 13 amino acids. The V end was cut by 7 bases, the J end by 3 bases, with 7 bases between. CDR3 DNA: TGTGCCAGTAAAGAAGACTATAATTCACCCCTCCACTTT. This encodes CASKEDYNSPLHF.

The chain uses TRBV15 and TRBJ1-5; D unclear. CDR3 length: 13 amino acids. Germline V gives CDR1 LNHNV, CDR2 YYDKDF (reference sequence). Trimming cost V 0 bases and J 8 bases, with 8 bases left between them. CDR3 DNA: TGTGCCACCAGCAGAGAGCCCCTGGAGCCCCAGCATTTT. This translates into CATSREPLEPQHF.

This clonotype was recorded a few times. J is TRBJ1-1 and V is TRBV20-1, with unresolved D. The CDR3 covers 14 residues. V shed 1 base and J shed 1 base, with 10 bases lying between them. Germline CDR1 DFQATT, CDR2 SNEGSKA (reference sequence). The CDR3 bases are TGCAGTGCTAGAGGTAGTCAGTCGAACACTGAAGCTTTCTTT. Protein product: CSARGSQSNTEAFF.

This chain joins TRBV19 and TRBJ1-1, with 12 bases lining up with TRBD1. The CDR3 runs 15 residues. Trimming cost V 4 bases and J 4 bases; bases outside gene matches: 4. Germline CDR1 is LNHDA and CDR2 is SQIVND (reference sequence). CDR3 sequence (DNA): TGTGCCAGTAGTACGGGGACAGGGGGCGGCACTGAAGCTTTCTTT. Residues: CASSTGTGGGTEAFF. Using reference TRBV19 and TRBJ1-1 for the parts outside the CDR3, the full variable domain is DGGITQSPKYLFRKEGQNVTLSCEQNLNHDAMYWYRQDPGQGLRLIYYSQIVNDFQKGDIAEGYSVSREKKESFPLTVTSAQKNPTAFYLCASSTGTGGGTEAFFGQGTRLTVV.

The CDR3 here is CSASGDSTLPYEQYF. CDR3 DNA: TGCAGTGCTAGCGGGGACTCAACGCTACCCTACGAGCAGTACTTC. This chain connects TRBV20-1 to TRBJ2-7; a possible D gene is TRBD2 (6 bases). The CDR3 extends over 15 amino acids. Germline CDR1 reads DFQATT; CDR2 reads SNEGSKA (reference sequence). The ends were cut back, 3 bases at V and 2 bases at J, with 17 bases in the middle.

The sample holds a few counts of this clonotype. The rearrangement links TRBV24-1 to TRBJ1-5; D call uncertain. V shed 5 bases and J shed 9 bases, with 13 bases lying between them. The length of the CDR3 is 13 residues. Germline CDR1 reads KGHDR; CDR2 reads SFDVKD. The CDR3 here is CATSGPSLRPQHF. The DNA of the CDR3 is TGTGCCACCAGTGGCCCCAGCTTGAGGCCCCAGCATTTT.

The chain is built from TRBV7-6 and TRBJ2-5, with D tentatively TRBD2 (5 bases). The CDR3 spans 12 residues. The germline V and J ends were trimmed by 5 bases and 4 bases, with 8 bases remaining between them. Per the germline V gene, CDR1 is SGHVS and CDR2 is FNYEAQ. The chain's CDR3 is CASSPRVETQYF. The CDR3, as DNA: TGTGCCAGCAGCCCGAGGGTAGAGACCCAGTACTTC.

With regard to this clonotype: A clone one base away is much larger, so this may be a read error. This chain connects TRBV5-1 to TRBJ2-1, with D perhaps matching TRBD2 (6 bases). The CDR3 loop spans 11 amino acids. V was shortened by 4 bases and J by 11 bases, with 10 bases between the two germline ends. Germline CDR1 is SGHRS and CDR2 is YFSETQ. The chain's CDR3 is CASSAGNQQFF. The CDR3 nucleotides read TGCGCCAGCAGCGCGGGGAATCAGCAGTTCTTC.

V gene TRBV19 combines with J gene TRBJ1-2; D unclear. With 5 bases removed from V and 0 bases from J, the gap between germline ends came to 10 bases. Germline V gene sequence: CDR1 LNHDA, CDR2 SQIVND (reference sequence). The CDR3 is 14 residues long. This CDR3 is CASSQDGANYGYTF. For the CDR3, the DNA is TGTGCCAGTAGTCAGGACGGAGCTAACTATGGCTACACCTTC.

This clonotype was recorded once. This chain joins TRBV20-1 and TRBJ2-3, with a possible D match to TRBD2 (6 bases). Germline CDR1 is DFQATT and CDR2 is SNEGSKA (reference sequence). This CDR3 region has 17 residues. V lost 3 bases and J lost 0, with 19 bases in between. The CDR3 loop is CSARPPVAVKSTDTQYF. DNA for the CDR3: TGCAGTGCTAGGCCTCCCGTAGCGGTAAAGAGCACAGATACGCAGTATTTT.

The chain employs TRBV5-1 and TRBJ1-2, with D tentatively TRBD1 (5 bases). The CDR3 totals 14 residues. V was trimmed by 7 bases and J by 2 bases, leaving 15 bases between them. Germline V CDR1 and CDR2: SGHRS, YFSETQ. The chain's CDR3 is CASYSAAGNYGYTF. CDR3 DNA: TGCGCCAGCTATTCAGCGGCAGGGAACTATGGCTACACCTTC.

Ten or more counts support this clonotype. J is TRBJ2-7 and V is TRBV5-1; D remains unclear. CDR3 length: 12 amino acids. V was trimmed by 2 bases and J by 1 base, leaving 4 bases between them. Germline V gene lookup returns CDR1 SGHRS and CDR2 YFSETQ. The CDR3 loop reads CASSFGSYEQYF. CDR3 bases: TGCGCCAGCAGCTTTGGGTCCTACGAGCAGTACTTC.

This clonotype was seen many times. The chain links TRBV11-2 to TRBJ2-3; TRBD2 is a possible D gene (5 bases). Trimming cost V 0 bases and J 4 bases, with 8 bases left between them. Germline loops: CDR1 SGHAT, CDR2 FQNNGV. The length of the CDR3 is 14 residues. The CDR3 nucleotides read TGTGCCAGCAGCTTAGAGCTAGCACCAGATACGCAGTATTTT. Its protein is CASSLELAPDTQYF.

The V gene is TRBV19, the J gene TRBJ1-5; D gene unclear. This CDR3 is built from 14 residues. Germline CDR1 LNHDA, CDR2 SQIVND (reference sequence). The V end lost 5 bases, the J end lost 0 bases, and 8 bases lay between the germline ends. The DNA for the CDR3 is TGTGCCAGTAGTGGCGCTTATAGCAATCAGCCCCAGCATTTT. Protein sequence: CASSGAYSNQPQHF.

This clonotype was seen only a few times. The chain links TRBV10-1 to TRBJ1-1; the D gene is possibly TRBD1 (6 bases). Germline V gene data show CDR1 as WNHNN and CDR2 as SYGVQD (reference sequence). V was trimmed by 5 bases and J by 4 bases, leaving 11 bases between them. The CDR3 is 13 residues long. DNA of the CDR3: TGCGCCAGCAGTCCCACAGGGAGCACTGAAGCTTTCTTT. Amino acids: CASSPTGSTEAFF.

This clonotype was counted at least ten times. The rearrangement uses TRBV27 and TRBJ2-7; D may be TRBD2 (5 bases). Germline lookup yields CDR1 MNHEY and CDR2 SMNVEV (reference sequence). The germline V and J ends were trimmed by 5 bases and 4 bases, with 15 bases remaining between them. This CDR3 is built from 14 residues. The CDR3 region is CASSPESGGYEQYF. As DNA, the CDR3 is TGTGCCAGCAGTCCCGAGTCGGGCGGGTACGAGCAGTACTTC.

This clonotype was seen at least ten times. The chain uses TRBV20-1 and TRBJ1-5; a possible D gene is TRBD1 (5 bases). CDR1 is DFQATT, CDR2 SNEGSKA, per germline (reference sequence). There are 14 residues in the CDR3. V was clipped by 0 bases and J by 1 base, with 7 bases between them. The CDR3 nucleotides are TGCAGTGCTAGAGACGGGGGGAGCAATCAGCCCCAGCATTTT. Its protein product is CSARDGGSNQPQHF.

The CDR3 DNA follows: TGTGCCAGCCGACGGAGGAGCGGGAGTTCTGACGAGCAGTACTTC. It translates to CASRRRSGSSDEQYF. V usage is TRBV6-1 and J usage is TRBJ2-7, with 8 bases aligning to TRBD2. The CDR3 extends over 15 amino acids. J lost 5 bases, V lost 8 bases, and 14 bases had no gene match. Per germline, CDR1 MNHNS and CDR2 SASEGT.

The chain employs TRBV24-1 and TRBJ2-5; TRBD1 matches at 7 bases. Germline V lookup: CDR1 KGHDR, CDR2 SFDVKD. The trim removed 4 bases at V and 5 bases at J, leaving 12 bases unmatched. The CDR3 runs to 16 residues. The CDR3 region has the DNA TGTGCCACCAGTGAGCGACAGGGCGGTCGGTTGGAGACCCAGTACTTC. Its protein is CATSERQGGRLETQYF.

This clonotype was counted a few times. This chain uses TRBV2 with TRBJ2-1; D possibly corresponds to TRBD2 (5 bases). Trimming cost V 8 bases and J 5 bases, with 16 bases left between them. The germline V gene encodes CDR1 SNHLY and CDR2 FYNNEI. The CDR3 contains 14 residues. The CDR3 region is CASETGESNNEQFF. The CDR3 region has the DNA TGTGCCAGCGAGACCGGGGAATCCAACAATGAGCAGTTCTTC.

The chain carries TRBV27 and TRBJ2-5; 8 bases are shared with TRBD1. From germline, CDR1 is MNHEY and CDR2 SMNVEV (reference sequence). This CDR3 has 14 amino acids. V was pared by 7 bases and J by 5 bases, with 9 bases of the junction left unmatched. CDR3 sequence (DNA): TGTGCCAGCACCCGACGGACAGGGCTGGAGACCCAGTACTTC. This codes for CASTRRTGLETQYF.

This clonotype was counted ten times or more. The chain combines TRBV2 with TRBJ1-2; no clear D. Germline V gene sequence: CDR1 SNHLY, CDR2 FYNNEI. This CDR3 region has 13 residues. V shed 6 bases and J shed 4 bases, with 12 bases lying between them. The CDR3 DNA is TGTGCCAGCAGGCCCATCGGCCTCTATGGCTACACCTTC. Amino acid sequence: CASRPIGLYGYTF.

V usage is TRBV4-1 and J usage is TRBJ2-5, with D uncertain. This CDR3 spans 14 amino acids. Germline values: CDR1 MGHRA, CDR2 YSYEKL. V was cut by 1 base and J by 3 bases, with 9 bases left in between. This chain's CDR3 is CASSQVAAKETQYF. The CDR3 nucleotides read TGCGCCAGCAGCCAAGTCGCAGCGAAAGAGACCCAGTACTTC.